This is a list of T cell receptor beta chains from one sample in a study of cytomegalovirus exposure and HLA in healthy donors. Here immunoSEQ multiplex PCR was the method, and the copy in TCRdb shows in-frame clones only, minus some. The sample yields some 200,000 clones, over 65% seen once. Sequencing input: PBMCs. These receptor sequences come from a young man in good health and CMV-seronegative. The CDR3 runs from the conserved cysteine through the conserved F or W. D genes are given only for firm matches. Expanded clones get a size class; other rows say once, few or many, or leave the size out.

j_gene: TRBJ2-5
d_gene: -
abundance: -
len: 13
v_gene: TRBV19
CDR3nt: TGTGCCAGTAGTATTGAGTACCAAGAGACCCAGTACTTC
CDR3aa: CASSIEYQETQYF

j_gene: TRBJ1-5
d_gene: -
abundance: -
len: 13
v_gene: TRBV19
CDR3nt: TGTGCCAGTAGTATGCGGGGCAATCAGCCCCAGCATTTT
CDR3aa: CASSMRGNQPQHF

j_gene: TRBJ1-1
d_gene: -
abundance: -
len: 13
v_gene: TRBV27
CDR3nt: TGTGCCAGCAGTTTCACCGTATCGGGTCGGGCTTTCTTT
CDR3aa: CASSFTVSGRAFF

j_gene: TRBJ2-4
d_gene: -
abundance: -
len: 14
v_gene: TRBV5-4
CDR3nt: TGTGCCAGCAGCCAGGGGATAGCCAAAAACATTCAGTACTTC
CDR3aa: CASSQGIAKNIQYF

j_gene: TRBJ2-1
d_gene: TRBD1
abundance: -
len: 16
v_gene: TRBV11-2
CDR3nt: TGTGCCAGCAGCTTTCCAAGAACAGGGGGCGGGAATGAGCAGTTCTTC
CDR3aa: CASSFPRTGGGNEQFF

j_gene: TRBJ2-7
d_gene: TRBD1
abundance: once
len: 16
v_gene: TRBV10-3
CDR3nt: TGTGCCATCAGATCTCAAGAGACAGGGGACTTCTACGAGCAGTACTTC
CDR3aa: CAIRSQETGDFYEQYF

j_gene: TRBJ1-2
d_gene: TRBD1
abundance: -
len: 17
v_gene: TRBV27
CDR3nt: TGTGCCAGCAGTTCCTACAGGGGGCGGCTAGCTAACTATGGCTACACCTTC
CDR3aa: CASSSYRGRLANYGYTF

j_gene: TRBJ2-5
d_gene: TRBD2
abundance: -
len: 14
v_gene: TRBV5-4
CDR3nt: TGTGCCAGCAGCTCAGCGGGAGCGGAAGAGACCCAGTACTTC
CDR3aa: CASSSAGAEETQYF

j_gene: TRBJ2-5
d_gene: -
abundance: few
len: 13
v_gene: TRBV10-3
CDR3nt: TGTGCCATCAGCTCCGGGGACCAAGAGACCCAGTACTTC
CDR3aa: CAISSGDQETQYF

j_gene: TRBJ2-5
d_gene: -
abundance: -
len: 14
v_gene: TRBV6-5
CDR3nt: TGTGCCAGCATCCCCCCGGGAAGCCAAGAGACCCAGTACTTC
CDR3aa: CASIPPGSQETQYF

j_gene: TRBJ2-1
d_gene: TRBD2
abundance: -
len: 17
v_gene: TRBV9
CDR3nt: TGTGCCAGCAGCCTAGGGACTAGCGGGAGAGCGAACAATGAGCAGTTCTTC
CDR3aa: CASSLGTSGRANNEQFF

j_gene: TRBJ2-1
d_gene: -
abundance: few
len: 17
v_gene: TRBV2
CDR3nt: TGTGCCAGCAGGGAGAGGGGTGGGCAGGGGTTCTTCAATGAGCAGTTCTTC
CDR3aa: CASRERGGQGFFNEQFF

j_gene: TRBJ2-1
d_gene: TRBD2
abundance: -
len: 18
v_gene: TRBV4-2
CDR3nt: TGTGCCAGCAGCCAACCTACCCTTGGTAGCGGGGTCTCAAATGAGCAGTTCTTC
CDR3aa: CASSQPTLGSGVSNEQFF

j_gene: TRBJ2-7
d_gene: TRBD1
abundance: -
len: 13
v_gene: TRBV29-1
CDR3nt: TGCAGCGCCTCGGGACAGGGGGGGTACGAGCAGTACTTC
CDR3aa: CSASGQGGYEQYF

j_gene: TRBJ1-1
d_gene: TRBD1
abundance: -
len: 15
v_gene: TRBV6-6
CDR3nt: TGTGCCAGCACCCGGGACAGGAACCTCAACACTGAAGCTTTCTTT
CDR3aa: CASTRDRNLNTEAFF

j_gene: TRBJ2-7
d_gene: -
abundance: -
len: 15
v_gene: TRBV28
CDR3nt: TGTGCCAGCCGCGTTCATGGGGGGTTTCCCTACGAGCAGTACTTC
CDR3aa: CASRVHGGFPYEQYF

j_gene: TRBJ1-1
d_gene: TRBD1
abundance: -
len: 14
v_gene: TRBV7-9
CDR3nt: TGTGCCAGCAGCTTCGGGACAGGGAGTGAAGAAGCTTTCTTT
CDR3aa: CASSFGTGSEEAFF

j_gene: TRBJ2-7
d_gene: TRBD1
abundance: -
len: 13
v_gene: TRBV30
CDR3nt: TGTGCCACCGGGACAGGGGGTTTCAACGAGCAGTACTTC
CDR3aa: CATGTGGFNEQYF

j_gene: TRBJ2-3
d_gene: -
abundance: -
len: 15
v_gene: TRBV7-2
CDR3nt: TGTGCCAGCAGCTTCAGGGTATCCATCCCAGATACGCAGTATTTT
CDR3aa: CASSFRVSIPDTQYF

j_gene: TRBJ2-5
d_gene: -
abundance: few
len: 14
v_gene: TRBV19
CDR3nt: TGTGCCAGTAGTATCTCCCTGGCCCAAGAGACCCAGTACTTC
CDR3aa: CASSISLAQETQYF

j_gene: TRBJ1-2
d_gene: -
abundance: -
len: 13
v_gene: TRBV6-5
CDR3nt: TGTGCCAGCAGTGATGGACTGGTCTATGGCTACACCTTC
CDR3aa: CASSDGLVYGYTF

j_gene: TRBJ1-1
d_gene: TRBD1
abundance: -
len: 12
v_gene: TRBV30
CDR3nt: TGTGCCCTAACGCAGGGGGCTGATGAAGCTTTCTTT
CDR3aa: CALTQGADEAFF

j_gene: TRBJ1-2
d_gene: -
abundance: -
len: 13
v_gene: TRBV29-1
CDR3nt: TGCAGCGTTGTCGGGGAGTCAACTTATGGCTACACCTTC
CDR3aa: CSVVGESTYGYTF

j_gene: TRBJ2-1
d_gene: TRBD2
abundance: -
len: 15
v_gene: TRBV2
CDR3nt: TGTGCCAGCAGCCCACTAGCGGGAGGGCCGGGTGAGCAGTTCTTC
CDR3aa: CASSPLAGGPGEQFF

j_gene: TRBJ2-1
d_gene: -
abundance: -
len: 16
v_gene: TRBV25-1
CDR3nt: TGTGCCAGCAGTGAATTCGGGGGTTCAGGGTACAATGAGCAGTTCTTC
CDR3aa: CASSEFGGSGYNEQFF

j_gene: TRBJ2-3
d_gene: -
abundance: -
len: 17
v_gene: TRBV10-1
CDR3nt: TGCGCCAGCAGTGACCCGTCGCGGGGTCTCGGCACAGATACGCAGTATTTT
CDR3aa: CASSDPSRGLGTDTQYF

j_gene: TRBJ2-7
d_gene: -
abundance: -
len: 13
v_gene: TRBV19
CDR3nt: TGTGCCAGTAGTATGGGACTGCACTACGAGCAGTACTTC
CDR3aa: CASSMGLHYEQYF

j_gene: TRBJ2-3
d_gene: -
abundance: -
len: 14
v_gene: TRBV2
CDR3nt: TGTGCCAGCAGTGTGGAGCCTCCTGAGGATACGCAGTATTTT
CDR3aa: CASSVEPPEDTQYF

j_gene: TRBJ2-1
d_gene: TRBD2
abundance: -
len: 16
v_gene: TRBV10-3
CDR3nt: TGTGCCATCAGTGACACGAGCGGGAGGGGACTAAATGAGCAGTTCTTC
CDR3aa: CAISDTSGRGLNEQFF

j_gene: TRBJ1-6
d_gene: -
abundance: -
len: 12
v_gene: TRBV6-1
CDR3nt: TGTGCCACAACAGTTAGTGATTCACCCCTCCACTTT
CDR3aa: CATTVSDSPLHF

j_gene: TRBJ1-1
d_gene: TRBD1
abundance: once
len: 16
v_gene: TRBV7-9
CDR3nt: TGTGCCAGCAGCTCTAAGGGGACAGGGAGGAACACTGAAGCTTTCTTT
CDR3aa: CASSSKGTGRNTEAFF

j_gene: TRBJ2-5
d_gene: TRBD2
abundance: -
len: 14
v_gene: TRBV5-4
CDR3nt: TGTGCCAGCAGCCCGACTAGCGTCCCGGAGACCCAGTACTTC
CDR3aa: CASSPTSVPETQYF

j_gene: TRBJ2-3
d_gene: TRBD2
abundance: few
len: 17
v_gene: TRBV2
CDR3nt: TGTGCCAGCAATGGACTAGCGGGAAGACCCCGCACAGATACGCAGTATTTT
CDR3aa: CASNGLAGRPRTDTQYF

j_gene: TRBJ2-7
d_gene: -
abundance: -
len: 10
v_gene: TRBV30
CDR3nt: TGTGCCTGGAGTCTAAACGAGCAGTACTTC
CDR3aa: CAWSLNEQYF

j_gene: TRBJ2-3
d_gene: TRBD2
abundance: -
len: 15
v_gene: TRBV30
CDR3nt: TGTGCCTGGAGTTATTTAGCGGGATCACCAGATACGCAGTATTTT
CDR3aa: CAWSYLAGSPDTQYF